This T cell receptor (beta chain) was obtained from a study of T-cell reconstitution after alpha-beta-depleted transplantation in children. Study-level points and caveats: After transplant, at about two months, alpha-beta T cells were reportedly derived from several hundred expanded graft clones. The high TCRbeta diversity at day 60 in some patients came from surviving recipient T cells and thymic progenitors. Newly made T cells mostly supplied T-cell counts and diversity one year after transplant.

The CDR3 is 17 residues long. V shed 0 bases and J shed 2 bases, with 13 bases lying between them. CDR1 and CDR2 (germline): LGHNA, YSLEER. This clonotype was recorded at least ten times. Antigen specificity is unknown. TCRbeta library preparation incorporated unique molecular identifiers. In TCRdb, the PCR reads were re-called with MiXCR into one record per CDR3 protein. This sample yields a few hundred thousand distinct CDR3 sequences, of which 9.5% to 13% are seen a single time; 23% belongs to the top ten. Sequencing was performed on peripheral blood, taken 180 days after TCRalphabeta/CD19-depleted stem cell transplant. The chain carries TRBV4-3 and TRBJ2-2; D is uncertain. The TCR originated in a male patient aged 2-15 years who had a stem cell transplant for chronic granulomatous disease, so the T cells may come from the graft donor. The CDR3 DNA reads TGCGCCAGCAGCCAAGATTTGGCGCCACCAAACACCGGGGAGCTGTTTTTT. This sequence encodes CASSQDLAPPNTGELFF.